This T cell receptor (beta chain) was captured in a study of blood T cell repertoires in COVID-19. Repertoires were generated with immunoSEQ multiplex PCR, while TCRdb's copy carries only in-frame clones and drops some. The sample has some 200,000 clones, 70% to 90% seen once; the top ten hold about 2.7%. Germline-derived CDR1 and CDR2 are MNHEY and SVGAGI. The CDR3 sequence is 16 residues long. V was pared by 3 bases and J by 5 bases, with 19 bases between. The sequence came from a man aged 40-49 years with active or convalescent COVID-19. The sample was peripheral blood. This chain joins TRBV6-5 and TRBJ1-2; tentative D call: TRBD1 (5 bases). The CDR3 reads CASSYDSNLYSYGYTF. As DNA, the CDR3 is TGTGCCAGCAGTTATGACAGTAACCTATACTCTTATGGCTACACCTTC.